This T cell receptor (beta chain) was documented in a study of CD8+ T cells in alopecia areata. The overall study: Treated individuals took tofacitinib by mouth, 5 to 10 mg twice daily.

Documented treatment: oral pan-JAK inhibitor, 5-10 mg twice daily. Cell sorting on a FACSAria was used to separate CD4+ and CD8+ T cells from the PBMCs. Once RNA had been extracted, it was reverse transcribed into cDNA to act as the sequencing template. This table comes from immunoSEQ multiplex PCR, and its TCRdb copy is limited to in-frame clones, with some not included. The table shows around 190,000 clones, with 60% occurring only once. The CDR3 has 9 amino acids. Per the germline V gene, CDR1 is LGHDT and CDR2 is YNNKEL (reference sequence). V lost 4 bases, J lost 14 bases, and 8 bases lay in between.

The genes are TRBV3-1 (or the pseudogene TRBV3-2) and TRBJ1-2; D call uncertain. The TCR comes from a human donor with alopecia areata. The sequencing here drew on CD4+ T cells sorted from blood, taken at week 24, from a patient treated with tofacitinib. This CDR3 is CASSPPQTF. The CDR3 DNA reads TGTGCCAGCAGCCCCCCCCAGACCTTC.